This entry lists 12 T cell receptor beta chains sequenced from one sample in a study of a mutant IDH1 vaccine in newly diagnosed glioma. Specified time point: baseline, week 1 (first vaccination visit). The treatment: pre-vaccination baseline after standard-of-care therapy. Libraries were prepared by immunoSEQ multiplex PCR; TCRdb keeps only in-frame clonotypes and omits some of them. This table holds over 45,000 clones, around 90% found once. The specimen comprised PBMCs, sampled from a glioma patient treated with radiotherapy, temozolomide or both. The source of these receptors is a man in his fifties or sixties with glioma.

V is TRBV7-6 and J is TRBJ2-5; 7 bases map to TRBD2. The CDR3 totals 13 residues. V shed 5 bases and J 5 bases; nucleotides not matched to a gene: 5. Germline CDR1 reads SGHVS; CDR2 reads FNYEAQ. For the CDR3, the DNA is TGTGCCAGCAGCCCCAGGGAGGGCGAGACCCAGTACTTC. Amino acids: CASSPREGETQYF.

The V call is TRBV9, the J call TRBJ1-1; D uncertain. Trimming shortened V by 5 bases and J by 3 bases, and 11 bases separated the two germline ends. The V gene's germline CDR1 is SGDLS and CDR2 YYNGEE. CDR3 length: 13 amino acids. Written as DNA, the CDR3 is TGTGCCAGCAGGTCCCAGGTGGACACTGAAGCTTTCTTT. Translation: CASRSQVDTEAFF. The full variable domain, its missing parts supplied by reference TRBV9 and TRBJ1-1, is DSGVTQTPKHLITATGQRVTLRCSPRSGDLSVYWYQQSLDQGLQFLIQYYNGEERAKGNILERFSAQQFPDLHSELNLSSLELGDSALYFCASRSQVDTEAFFGQGTRLTVV.

The rearrangement links TRBV28 to TRBJ1-2; a weak D match, TRBD1 (6 bases). Germline V gene sequence: CDR1 MDHEN, CDR2 SYDVKM. The CDR3 totals 16 residues. The germline V and J ends were trimmed by 5 bases and 5 bases, with 21 bases remaining between them. Here the CDR3 DNA reads TGTGCCAGCAGTCCGGGGGCGAATACCGAAAGGTATGGCTACACCTTC. It encodes CASSPGANTERYGYTF.

The chain has TRBV19 and TRBJ2-5; D gene ambiguous. The better agreement between TRBJ2-7 and the DNA end casts doubt on the J call. The CDR3 runs 13 residues. Germline lookup yields CDR1 LNHDA and CDR2 SQIVND (reference sequence). The CDR3 nucleotides are TGTGCCAGTAGTATTGGCAACTCCTACGAGCAGTACTTC. This encodes CASSIGNSYEQYF.

This sequence joins TRBV11-2 and TRBJ1-1, with 7 bases matching TRBD1. V shed 4 bases and J 0 bases; nucleotides not matched to a gene: 8. The CDR3 spans 16 residues. CDR1 is SGHAT and CDR2 is FQNNGV in the germline V gene. The CDR3 spells CASSSRGTLMNTEAFF. The CDR3 DNA reads as TGTGCCAGCAGCTCCAGGGGGACATTGATGAACACTGAAGCTTTCTTT.

A few counts support this clone. V is TRBV5-1 and J is TRBJ1-2, with D unresolved. In germline, CDR1 is SGHRS, CDR2 YFSETQ. V was shortened by 3 bases and J by 4 bases, with 4 bases between the two germline ends. The CDR3 extends over 11 amino acids. The DNA for the CDR3 is TGCGCCAGCAGCTATGGCTATGGCTACACCTTC. Protein sequence: CASSYGYGYTF.

J is TRBJ2-3 and V is TRBV5-4, with 8 positions matching TRBD2. Germline loops: CDR1 SGHNT, CDR2 YYREEE (reference sequence). V shed 2 bases, J shed 5 bases, and the junction held 13 bases outside the gene matches. The CDR3 runs to 17 residues. Here the CDR3 DNA reads TGTGCCAGCAGCTTCCACTCGGCCAGCGGGAGTAGAGATACGCAGTATTTT. Protein sequence: CASSFHSASGSRDTQYF.

This clone appeared once. V gene TRBV28 combines with J gene TRBJ2-2, with D possibly TRBD1 on 5 matching bases. V was shortened by 3 bases and J by 6 bases, with 20 bases between the two germline ends. The CDR3 covers 17 residues. CDR1 MDHEN and CDR2 SYDVKM come from the germline V gene. The CDR3 bases are TGTGCCAGCAGTTTGATTCGCGGCAGGGTTTTTGCCGGGGAGCTGTTTTTT. This sequence encodes CASSLIRGRVFAGELFF.

The chain is built from TRBV5-3 and TRBJ2-7, with TRBD1 matching over 7 bases. TRBV5-3 is recorded as an ORF, its role being uncertain. This CDR3 contains 14 residues. J gave up 3 bases and V 4 bases, and 7 bases lay outside the gene matches. The CDR3 bases are TGTGCCAGAAGCAGGGGACAGTGGGGCTACGAGCAGTACTTC. It encodes CARSRGQWGYEQYF.

As DNA, the CDR3 is TGTGCCAGCAGTTCTCTACCGGGACTAGCGGGGGGGCGGTCGCAGTATTTT. It specifies CASSSLPGLAGGRSQYF. The rearrangement joins TRBV28 to TRBJ2-3; 16 bases are shared with TRBD2. J lost 10 bases, V lost 4 bases, and 11 bases had no gene match. The CDR3 extends over 17 amino acids. The germline CDR1 and CDR2 sequences are MDHEN and SYDVKM.

The chain joins TRBV30 to TRBJ1-2, with D possibly being TRBD1 (5 bases). CDR1 and CDR2 (germline): GTSNPN, SVGIG (reference sequence). The CDR3 has 16 amino acids. Trimming left V 0 bases short and J 0 bases short, with 14 bases between. The CDR3 spells CAWSVGTAVSNYGYTF. The CDR3 DNA sequence: TGTGCCTGGAGTGTAGGGACGGCAGTTTCTAACTATGGCTACACCTTC.

The chain recombines TRBV7-2 with TRBJ2-7; D is undetermined. The V end lost 5 bases, the J end lost 3 bases, and 14 bases lay between the germline ends. CDR1 and CDR2 from the germline V gene are SGHTA and FQGNSA. This CDR3 region has 14 residues. In DNA form, the CDR3 reads TGTGCCAGCAGCCCACCTGGGATGAGCTACGAGCAGTACTTC. Residues: CASSPPGMSYEQYF.